This section outlines one T cell receptor (beta chain) sequence together with its context. The data were taken from a study of blood T cell repertoires in COVID-19. Background on the study: Nucleic acid was either cDNA or gDNA, and it came from T cells, B-cell-depleted T cells, or PBMCs.

Method: immunoSEQ multiplex PCR; TCRdb's copy keeps in-frame clones and lacks some. The sample lists around 21,000 clones, 70% to 90% occurring once. The clonotype originates from a human donor with active COVID-19. The donor label of this sample is uncertain. The specimen sequenced was peripheral blood.

The CDR3 is CASRDRGHIQYF. The CDR3 DNA reads as TGTGCCAGTAGGGACAGGGGGCACATTCAGTACTTC. This rearrangement joins TRBV19 to TRBJ2-4; 11 nucleotides match TRBD1. The junction had 0 bases not matched to a gene; V was cut back by 6 bases and J by 8 bases. CDR3 length equals 12 residues. Looked up from germline, CDR1 is LNHDA and CDR2 is SQIVND (reference sequence).